This TCR beta chain stems from a study of blood T cell repertoires in COVID-19 (dated by TCRdb to 2018 to 2021). About the full investigation: The collaborator samples originated in the United States, Italy and Spain and spanned the acute and convalescent phases of COVID-19. The prospective study material was composed of cDNA or gDNA derived from T cells, B-cell-depleted T cells, or PBMCs. Deeply sampled blood TCRbeta repertoires from subjects exposed to, actively infected with, or recovered from COVID-19 were included in the dataset. The repertoires were released in a freely available public database intended as a resource for research on the immune response to SARS-CoV-2. Samples came from the ongoing ImmuneRACE study (first 160 participants) plus 1,254 subjects from 6 global collaborators. The sample metadata nearly always contained a de-identified subject ID, COVID-19 status, age in years and sex. Where available, HLA class I and class II types were obtained from metadata supplied by the sample provider rather than from assay-based typing. What the research found in general, with its limitations: Clinical and demographic metadata were provided uncurated, with the amount varying by source and participant.

V and J lose 6 bases and 0 bases, and a span of 6 bases separates them. Sequences SNHLY (CDR1) and FYNNEI (CDR2) are obtained from the germline V gene. The CDR3 sequence holds 14 residues, the cysteine and phenylalanine included. Of all the DNA, just the CDR3 is kept, 42 bases in frame from base 1. Samples from volunteer blood donors who had recovered from COVID-19 were contributed by a second Seattle source. The collaborating institutions used their own protocols to collect whole blood in K2EDTA tubes. Collaborator samples were shipped for TCRbeta analysis as frozen whole blood, isolated PBMCs, or DNA extracted from either sample type. Concerning this clone: No antigen is known for it. Base qualities are not recorded, but no much larger clone differs from it by a single base.

The immunoSEQ Assay, a bias-controlled multiplex PCR, was used to amplify TCRbeta CDR3 regions from genomic DNA. On the study's bioinformatics: Nucleated cell counts per sample were estimated from amplification of reference gene primers within the assay. Sequence reads were collapsed and filtered to measure the absolute abundance of every unique TCRbeta CDR3 rearrangement. Productive Simpson clonality was computed per sample as the square root of Simpson's diversity index over productive rearrangements. This is the immuneACCESS table as TCRdb keeps it, with only in-frame sequences that have V and J called. A part of the clones is gone; compared with another copy, unresolved V genes explain less than half, and the rest is unexplained. V and J calls and clone size are given by that table; D and trimming were obtained from the DNA. A total of some 280,000 clones appear in this sample, roughly 90% of them only once. The ten largest account for 0.85% to 0.95% of the sample.

Sequencing input: peripheral blood. This receptor was identified in a woman in her thirties or forties who had recovered from COVID-19. Recombination connected TRBV2 to TRBJ2-6; TRBD1 is a possible D gene, resting on 6 matching bases. The nucleotide sequence reads as follows: TGTGCCAGCAGGGACAGCTCTGGGGCCAACGTCCTGACTTTC. The encoded protein is CASRDSSGANVLTF.